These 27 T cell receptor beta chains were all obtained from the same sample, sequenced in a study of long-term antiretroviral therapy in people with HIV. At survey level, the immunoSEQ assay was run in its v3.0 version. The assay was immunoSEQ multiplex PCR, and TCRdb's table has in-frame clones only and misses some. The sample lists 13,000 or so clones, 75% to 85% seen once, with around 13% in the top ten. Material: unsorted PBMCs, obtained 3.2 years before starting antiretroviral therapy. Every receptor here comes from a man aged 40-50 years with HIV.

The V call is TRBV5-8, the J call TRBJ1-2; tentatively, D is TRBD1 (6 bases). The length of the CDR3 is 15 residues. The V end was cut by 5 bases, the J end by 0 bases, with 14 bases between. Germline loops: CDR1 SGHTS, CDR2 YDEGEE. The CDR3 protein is CASSSGQWTNYGYTF. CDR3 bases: TGTGCCAGCAGTTCCGGACAGTGGACTAACTATGGCTACACCTTC.

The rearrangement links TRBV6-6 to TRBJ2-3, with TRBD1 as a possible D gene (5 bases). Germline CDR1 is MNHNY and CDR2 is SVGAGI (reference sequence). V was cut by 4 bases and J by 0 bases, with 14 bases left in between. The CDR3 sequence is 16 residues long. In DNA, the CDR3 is TGTGCCAGCAGTTTGTTTGGGGCTACTAGCACAGATACGCAGTATTTT. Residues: CASSLFGATSTDTQYF.

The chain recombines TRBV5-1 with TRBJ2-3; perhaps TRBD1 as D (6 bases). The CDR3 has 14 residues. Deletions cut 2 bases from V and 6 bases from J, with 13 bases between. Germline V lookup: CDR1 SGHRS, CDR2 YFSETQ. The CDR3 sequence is CASSFAGAEDTQYF. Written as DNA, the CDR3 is TGCGCCAGCAGCTTTGCAGGGGCCGAGGATACGCAGTATTTT.

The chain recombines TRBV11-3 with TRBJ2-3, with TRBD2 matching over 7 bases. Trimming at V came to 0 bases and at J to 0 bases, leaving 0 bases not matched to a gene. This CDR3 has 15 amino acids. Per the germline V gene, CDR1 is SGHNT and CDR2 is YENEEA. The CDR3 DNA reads TGTGCCAGCAGCTTAGAGGGGGGGAGCACAGATACGCAGTATTTT. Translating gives CASSLEGGSTDTQYF.

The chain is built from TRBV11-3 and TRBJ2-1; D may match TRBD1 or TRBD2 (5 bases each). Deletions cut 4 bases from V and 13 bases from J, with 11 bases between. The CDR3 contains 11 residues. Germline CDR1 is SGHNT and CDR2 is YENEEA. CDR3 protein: CASSSSGPQFF. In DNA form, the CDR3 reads TGTGCCAGCAGCTCTTCGGGGCCTCAGTTCTTC.

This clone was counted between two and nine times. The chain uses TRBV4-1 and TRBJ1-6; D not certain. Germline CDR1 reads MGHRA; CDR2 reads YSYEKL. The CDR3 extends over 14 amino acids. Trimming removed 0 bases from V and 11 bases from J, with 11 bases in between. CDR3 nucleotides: TGCGCCAGCAGCCAAGAACGGACGTGGGCACCCCTCCACTTT. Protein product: CASSQERTWAPLHF.

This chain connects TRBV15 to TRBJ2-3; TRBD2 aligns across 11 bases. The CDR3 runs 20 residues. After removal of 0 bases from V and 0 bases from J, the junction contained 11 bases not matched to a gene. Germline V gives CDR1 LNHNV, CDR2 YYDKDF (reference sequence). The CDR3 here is CATSRDNSGGVIASTDTQYF. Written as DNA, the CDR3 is TGTGCCACCAGCAGAGATAATAGCGGGGGGGTTATAGCTAGCACAGATACGCAGTATTTT.

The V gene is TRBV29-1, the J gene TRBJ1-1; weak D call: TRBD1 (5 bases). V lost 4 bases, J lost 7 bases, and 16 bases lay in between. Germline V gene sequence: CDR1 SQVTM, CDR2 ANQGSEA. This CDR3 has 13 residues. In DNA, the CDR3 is TGCAGCGTTGCGGGGGTGCTGACTGATGAAGCTTTCTTT. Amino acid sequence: CSVAGVLTDEAFF.

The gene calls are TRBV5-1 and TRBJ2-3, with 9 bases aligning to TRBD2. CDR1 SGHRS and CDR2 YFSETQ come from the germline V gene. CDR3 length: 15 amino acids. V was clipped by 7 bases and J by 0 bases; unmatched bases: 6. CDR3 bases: TGCGCCAGCTGTCCGACTAGCGGCAGCACAGATACGCAGTATTTT. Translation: CASCPTSGSTDTQYF. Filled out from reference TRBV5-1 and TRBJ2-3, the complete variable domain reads KAGVTQTPRYLIKTRGQQVTLSCSPISGHRSVSWYQQTPGQGLQFLFEYFSETQRNKGNFPGRFSGRQFSNSRSEMNVSTLELGDSALYLCASCPTSGSTDTQYFGPGTRLTVL.

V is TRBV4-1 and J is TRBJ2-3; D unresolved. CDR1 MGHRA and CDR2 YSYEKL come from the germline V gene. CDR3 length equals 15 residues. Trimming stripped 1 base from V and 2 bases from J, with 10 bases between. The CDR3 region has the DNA TGCGCCAGCAGCCAAGCCCACAGTTACACAGATACGCAGTATTTT. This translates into CASSQAHSYTDTQYF.

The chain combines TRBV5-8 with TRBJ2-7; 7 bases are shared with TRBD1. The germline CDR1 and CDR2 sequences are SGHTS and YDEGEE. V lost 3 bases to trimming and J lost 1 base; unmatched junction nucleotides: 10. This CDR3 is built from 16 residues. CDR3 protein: CASSSEVGGPSYEQYF. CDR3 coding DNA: TGTGCCAGCAGCTCAGAGGTAGGGGGCCCATCCTACGAGCAGTACTTC.

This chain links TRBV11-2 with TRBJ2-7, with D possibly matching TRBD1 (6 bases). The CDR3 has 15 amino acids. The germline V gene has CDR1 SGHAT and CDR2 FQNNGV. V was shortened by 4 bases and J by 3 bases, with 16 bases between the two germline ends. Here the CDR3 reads CASSSLQGNYYEQYF. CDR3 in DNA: TGTGCCAGCAGCTCCCTGCAGGGGAATTACTACGAGCAGTACTTC.

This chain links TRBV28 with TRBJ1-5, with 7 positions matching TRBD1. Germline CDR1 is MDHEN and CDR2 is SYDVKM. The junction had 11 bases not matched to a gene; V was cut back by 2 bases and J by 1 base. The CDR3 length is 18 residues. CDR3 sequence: CASSLPGGAGGSNQPQHF. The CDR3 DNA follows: TGTGCCAGCAGTTTACCCGGAGGGGCAGGGGGGAGCAATCAGCCCCAGCATTTT.

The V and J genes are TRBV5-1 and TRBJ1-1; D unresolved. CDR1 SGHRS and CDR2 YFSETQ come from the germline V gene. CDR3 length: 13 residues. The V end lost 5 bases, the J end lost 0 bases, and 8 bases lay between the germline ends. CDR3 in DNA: TGCGCCAGCAGGACCGATCTGAACACTGAAGCTTTCTTT. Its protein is CASRTDLNTEAFF. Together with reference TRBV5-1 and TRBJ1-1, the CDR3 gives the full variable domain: KAGVTQTPRYLIKTRGQQVTLSCSPISGHRSVSWYQQTPGQGLQFLFEYFSETQRNKGNFPGRFSGRQFSNSRSEMNVSTLELGDSALYLCASRTDLNTEAFFGQGTRLTVV.

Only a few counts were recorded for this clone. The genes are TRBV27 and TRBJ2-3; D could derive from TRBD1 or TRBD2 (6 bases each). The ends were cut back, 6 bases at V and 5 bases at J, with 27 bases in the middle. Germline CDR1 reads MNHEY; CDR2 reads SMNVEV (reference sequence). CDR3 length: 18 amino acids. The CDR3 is CASSGTRLSGDRVDTQYF. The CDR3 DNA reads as TGTGCCAGCAGCGGGACACGACTTAGCGGTGACCGTGTAGATACGCAGTATTTT.

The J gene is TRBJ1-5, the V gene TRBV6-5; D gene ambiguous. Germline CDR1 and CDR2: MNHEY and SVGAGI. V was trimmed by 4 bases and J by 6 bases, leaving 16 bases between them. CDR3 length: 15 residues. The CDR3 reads CASSLGPQVGQPQHF. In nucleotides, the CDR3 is TGTGCCAGCAGTTTGGGCCCTCAAGTCGGTCAGCCCCAGCATTTT.

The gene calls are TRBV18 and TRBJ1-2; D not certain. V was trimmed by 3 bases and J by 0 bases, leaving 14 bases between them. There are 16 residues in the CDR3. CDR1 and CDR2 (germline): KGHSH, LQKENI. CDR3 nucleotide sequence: TGTGCCAGCTCACCTTCAAGCCCCAATACTAACTATGGCTACACCTTC. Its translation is CASSPSSPNTNYGYTF.

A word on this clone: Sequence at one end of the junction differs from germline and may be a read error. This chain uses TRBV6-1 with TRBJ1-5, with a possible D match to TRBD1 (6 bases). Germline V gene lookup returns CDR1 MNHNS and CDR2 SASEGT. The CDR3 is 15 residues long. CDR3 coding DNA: TGTGCCAGCAGCGAAGGGGGGGTTGGCAATCAGCCCCAGCATTTT. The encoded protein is CASSEGGVGNQPQHF.

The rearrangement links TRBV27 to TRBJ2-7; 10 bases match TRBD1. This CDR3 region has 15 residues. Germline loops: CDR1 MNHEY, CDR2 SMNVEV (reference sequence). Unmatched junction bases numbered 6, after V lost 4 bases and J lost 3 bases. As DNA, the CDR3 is TGTGCCAGCAGTTCCCCCGGGACAGGGGTCTACGAGCAGTACTTC. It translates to CASSSPGTGVYEQYF.

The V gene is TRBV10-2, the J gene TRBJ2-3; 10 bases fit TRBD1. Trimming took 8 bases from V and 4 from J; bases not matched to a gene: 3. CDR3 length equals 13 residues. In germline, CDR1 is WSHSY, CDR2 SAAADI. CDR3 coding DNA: TGCGCCAGCGGACAGGGGGTCCCAGATACGCAGTATTTT. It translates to CASGQGVPDTQYF.

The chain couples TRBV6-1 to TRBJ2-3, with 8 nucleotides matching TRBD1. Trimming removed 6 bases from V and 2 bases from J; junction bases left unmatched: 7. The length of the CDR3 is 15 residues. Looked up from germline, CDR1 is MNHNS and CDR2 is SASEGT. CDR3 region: CASSTTGGITDTQYF. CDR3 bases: TGTGCCAGCAGCACCACAGGGGGAATCACAGATACGCAGTATTTT.

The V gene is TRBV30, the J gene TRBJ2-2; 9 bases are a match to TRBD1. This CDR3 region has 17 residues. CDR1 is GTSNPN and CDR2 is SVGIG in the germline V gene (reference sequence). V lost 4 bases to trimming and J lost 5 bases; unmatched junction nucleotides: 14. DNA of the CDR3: TGTGCCTGGACCCGAGAAAGGGGGACAGGGAGAACCGGGGAGCTGTTTTTT. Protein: CAWTRERGTGRTGELFF.

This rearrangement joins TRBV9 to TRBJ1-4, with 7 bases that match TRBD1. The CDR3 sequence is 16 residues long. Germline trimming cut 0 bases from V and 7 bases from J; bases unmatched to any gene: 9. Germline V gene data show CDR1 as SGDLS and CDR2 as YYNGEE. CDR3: CASSVGQGVGGEKLFF. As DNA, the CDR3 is TGTGCCAGCAGCGTAGGTCAGGGGGTCGGAGGTGAAAAACTGTTTTTT.

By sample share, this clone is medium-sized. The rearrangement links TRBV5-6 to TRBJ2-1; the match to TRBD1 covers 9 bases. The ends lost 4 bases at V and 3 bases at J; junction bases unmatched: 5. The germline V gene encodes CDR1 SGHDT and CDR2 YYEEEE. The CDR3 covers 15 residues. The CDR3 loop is CASSPGQGGYNEQFF. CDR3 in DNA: TGTGCCAGCAGCCCGGGACAGGGAGGCTACAATGAGCAGTTCTTC.

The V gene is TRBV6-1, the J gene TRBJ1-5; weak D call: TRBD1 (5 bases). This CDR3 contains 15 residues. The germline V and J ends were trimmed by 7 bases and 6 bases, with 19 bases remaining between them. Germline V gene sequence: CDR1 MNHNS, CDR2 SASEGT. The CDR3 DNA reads TGTGCCAGCATCGAAGGGGCGCCCCCCAGTCAGCCCCAGCATTTT. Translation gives CASIEGAPPSQPQHF.

CDR3 sequence reads: CASRMGLPGINEQFF. CDR3 coding DNA: TGTGCCAGCAGGATGGGCCTCCCCGGGATCAATGAGCAGTTCTTC. The chain recombines TRBV6-5 with TRBJ2-1; possible D gene TRBD2, 5 bases. The CDR3 covers 15 residues. The V gene's germline CDR1 is MNHEY and CDR2 SVGAGI. Deletions cut 6 bases from V and 6 bases from J, with 18 bases between.

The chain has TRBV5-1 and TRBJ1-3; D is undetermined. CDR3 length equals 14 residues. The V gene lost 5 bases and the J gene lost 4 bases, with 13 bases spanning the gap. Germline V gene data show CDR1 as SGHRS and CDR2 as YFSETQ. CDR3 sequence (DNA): TGCGCCAGCAGTAAATCCTCCACCGGAAACACCATATATTTT. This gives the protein CASSKSSTGNTIYF.